This TCR beta chain was found in a study of CD8+CD57+ T cells in acquired aplastic anemia. Background on the study: Quantities of DNA derived from sorted CD4+ and CD8+ cells averaged approximately 3.5 ug. General observations from the study: Significance was not reached for CD8+ Simpson's diversity between patients and controls.

On this clonotype: Its antigen is still unknown.

Sequencing involved patients with CD8+CD57+ cell expansion previously shown by flow cytometry. Patients, without exception, had severe acquired aplastic anemia. Patients had received no therapy at the time of blood sampling. It was genomic DNA that served as the template for profiling TCR beta VDJ and CDR3. MiXCR was run by TCRdb on the reads, yielding one entry per CDR3 protein. The sample has around 42,000 distinct CDR3 sequences, 63% seen once; the top ten hold about 60%. The germline V gene encodes CDR1 DFQATT and CDR2 SNEGSKA (reference sequence). V lost 6 bases, J lost 7 bases, and 15 bases lay in between. There are 12 residues in the CDR3.

Sequenced sample: sorted CD4+, CD8+, or CD8+CD57+ T cells (not recorded which) from PBMCs. The clonotype comes from a human donor with aplastic anemia. The chain employs TRBV20-1 and TRBJ1-2; D unclear. CDR3 DNA: TGCAGTGCGATTAACCCGGGGAGTGGCTACACCTTC. As protein: CSAINPGSGYTF.